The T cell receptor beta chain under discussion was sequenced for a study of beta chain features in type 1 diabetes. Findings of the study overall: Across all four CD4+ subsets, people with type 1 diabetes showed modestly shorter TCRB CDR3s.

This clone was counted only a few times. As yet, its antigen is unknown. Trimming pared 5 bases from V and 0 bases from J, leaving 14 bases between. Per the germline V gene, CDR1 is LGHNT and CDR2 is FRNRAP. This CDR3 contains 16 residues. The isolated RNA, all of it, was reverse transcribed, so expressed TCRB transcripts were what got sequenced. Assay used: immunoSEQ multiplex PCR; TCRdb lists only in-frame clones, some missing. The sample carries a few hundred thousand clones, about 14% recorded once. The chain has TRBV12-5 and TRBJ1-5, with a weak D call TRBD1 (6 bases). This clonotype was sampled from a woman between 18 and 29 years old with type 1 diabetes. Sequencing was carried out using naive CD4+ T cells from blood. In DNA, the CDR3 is TGTGCTAGTGGTCCAATCGGACAGTTTAGCAATCAGCCCCAGCATTTT. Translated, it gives CASGPIGQFSNQPQHF.